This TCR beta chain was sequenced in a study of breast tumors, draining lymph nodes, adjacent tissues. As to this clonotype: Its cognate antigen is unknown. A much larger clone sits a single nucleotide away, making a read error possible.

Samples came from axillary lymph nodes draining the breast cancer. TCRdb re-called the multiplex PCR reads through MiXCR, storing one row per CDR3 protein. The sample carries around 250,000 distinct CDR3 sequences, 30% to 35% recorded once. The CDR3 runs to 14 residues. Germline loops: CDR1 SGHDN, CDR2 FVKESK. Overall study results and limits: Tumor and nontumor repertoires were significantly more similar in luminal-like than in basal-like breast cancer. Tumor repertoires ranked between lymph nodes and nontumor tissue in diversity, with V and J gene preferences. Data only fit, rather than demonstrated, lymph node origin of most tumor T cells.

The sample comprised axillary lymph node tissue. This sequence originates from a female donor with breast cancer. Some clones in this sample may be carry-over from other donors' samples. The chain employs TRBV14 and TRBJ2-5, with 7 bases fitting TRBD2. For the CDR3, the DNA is TGTGCCAGCAGTACCCCCGGGGGGAGGGAGACCCAGTCCTTC. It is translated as CASSTPGGRETQSF. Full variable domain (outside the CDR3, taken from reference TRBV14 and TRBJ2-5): EAGVTQFPSHSVIEKGQTVTLRCDPISGHDNLYWYRRVMGKEIKFLLHFVKESKQDESGMPNNRFLAERTGGTYSTLKVQPAELEDSGVYFCASSTPGGRETQSFGPGTRLLVL.